The T cell receptor (beta chain) described here comes from a study of blood T cell repertoires in COVID-19 (dated by TCRdb to 2019 to 2021). Context from the whole study: Samples covering the acute and convalescent phases of COVID-19 were provided by collaborators in the United States, Italy and Spain. The prospective study material was composed of cDNA or gDNA derived from T cells, B-cell-depleted T cells, or PBMCs. Deeply sampled blood TCRbeta repertoires from subjects exposed to, actively infected with, or recovered from COVID-19 were included in the dataset. The repertoires were released in a freely available public database meant as a resource for research on the immune response to SARS-CoV-2. The samples were drawn from two sources: the first 160 participants of the ongoing ImmuneRACE study, and 1,254 subjects contributed by 6 global collaborators. The sample metadata nearly always contained a de-identified subject ID, COVID-19 status, age in years and sex. Where available, HLA class I and class II types were taken from metadata supplied by the sample provider and were not determined by assay-based typing.

This clone was recorded once. The specificity of this receptor is unknown. No much larger clone is present one base from it, and per-base qualities are unavailable. The collaborating institutions used their own protocols to collect whole blood in K2EDTA tubes. Collaborator samples were shipped for TCRbeta analysis as frozen whole blood, isolated PBMCs, or DNA extracted from either sample type. Overall study results and their limits: How much clinical and demographic metadata was included differed by source and by participant, and the metadata was provided uncurated.

TCRbeta CDR3 regions were amplified from genomic DNA by means of the immunoSEQ Assay, a bias-controlled multiplex PCR. Per the original workflow: Within the assay, amplification of reference gene primers was used to estimate how many nucleated cells each sample contained. To quantify the absolute abundance of each unique TCRbeta CDR3 rearrangement, sequence reads were collapsed and filtered. For each sample, productive Simpson clonality was calculated by taking the square root of Simpson's diversity index across productive rearrangements. TCRdb re-hosts the immuneACCESS table, in-frame sequences only. Its copies lack some clones; in the studies checked, an unresolved V gene accounts for under half of them, and the cause for the rest is not known. The DNA gave D and trimming, while V, J and clone size come from that table. For this sample the table gives roughly 250,000 clones, of which roughly four fifths were detected only once. Jointly, the top ten make up about 4% of the sample.

The CDR3, from cysteine to phenylalanine, totals 12 residues. Just the 36-base CDR3 DNA is kept, in frame starting at base 1. The germline ends are 6 bases apart after V is trimmed by 1 base and J by 8 bases. The germline V gene specifies MGHRA as CDR1 and YSYEKL as CDR2. The sample taken for sequencing was peripheral blood. The chain joins TRBV4-1 to TRBJ2-1; tentative D gene TRBD2, with 5 bases matching. The clonotype comes from a man aged 45 to 65 with acute or convalescent COVID-19. CDR3 sequence: CASSQVRDEQFF. The sequenced DNA is TGCGCCAGCAGCCAAGTGAGGGATGAGCAGTTCTTC.